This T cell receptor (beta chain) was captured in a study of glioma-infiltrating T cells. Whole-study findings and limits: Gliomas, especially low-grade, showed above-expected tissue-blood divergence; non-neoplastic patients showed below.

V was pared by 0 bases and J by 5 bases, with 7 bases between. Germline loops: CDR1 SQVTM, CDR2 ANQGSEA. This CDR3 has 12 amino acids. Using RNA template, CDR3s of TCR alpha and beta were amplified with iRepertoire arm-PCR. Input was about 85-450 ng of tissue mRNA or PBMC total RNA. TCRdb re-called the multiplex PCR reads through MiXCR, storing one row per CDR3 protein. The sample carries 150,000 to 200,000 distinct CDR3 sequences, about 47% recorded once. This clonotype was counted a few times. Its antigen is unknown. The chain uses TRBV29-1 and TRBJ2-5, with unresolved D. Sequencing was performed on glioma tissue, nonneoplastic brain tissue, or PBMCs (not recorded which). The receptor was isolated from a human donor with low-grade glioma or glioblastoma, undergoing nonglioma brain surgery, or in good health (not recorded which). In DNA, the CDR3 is TGCAGCGTTGAAGAAATGGCGGAGACCCAGTACTTC. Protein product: CSVEEMAETQYF.